Presented here are 17 T cell receptor beta chains from one specimen sequenced in a study of T cell responses to AZD1222 COVID-19 vaccine. Method: immunoSEQ multiplex PCR; TCRdb's copy keeps in-frame clones and lacks some. The sample has over 100,000 clones, approximately 90% seen once. The sample was peripheral blood, taken on day 0 of AZD1222 vaccination. These TCRs come from an adult in good health.

The rearrangement joins TRBV7-2 to TRBJ2-1; D gene unclear. The CDR3 spans 11 residues. Trimming cost V 2 bases and J 8 bases, with 4 bases left between them. CDR1 and CDR2 from the germline V gene are SGHTA and FQGNSA. CDR3 coding DNA: TGTGCCAGCAGCTTATCCGATGAGCAGTTCTTC. As protein: CASSLSDEQFF.

This chain uses TRBV3-1 (or the pseudogene TRBV3-2) with TRBJ1-2; D gene unclear. There are 17 residues in the CDR3. Germline CDR1 LGHDT, CDR2 YNNKEL (reference sequence). V shed 1 base and J shed 2 bases, with 17 bases lying between them. The CDR3 sequence is CASSQGPKTRANYGYTF. The DNA of the CDR3 is TGTGCCAGCAGCCAAGGGCCAAAGACACGGGCCAACTATGGCTACACCTTC.

This clone was counted once. DNA for the CDR3: TGTGCCACCAGTGACTGGGACGCTAACTATGGCTACACCTTC. Its protein product is CATSDWDANYGYTF. The chain links TRBV24-1 to TRBJ1-2; tentatively, D is TRBD1 (5 bases). The germline gives CDR1 KGHDR, CDR2 SFDVKD. CDR3 length equals 14 residues. V was clipped by 4 bases and J by 0 bases, with 8 bases between them.

The V gene is TRBV15, the J gene TRBJ1-3; D call uncertain. Germline assignment: CDR1 LNHNV and CDR2 YYDKDF (reference sequence). The CDR3 is made up of 16 amino acids. With 2 bases removed from V and 0 bases from J, the gap between germline ends came to 11 bases. The CDR3, as DNA: TGTGCCACCAGCAGATCCCGACCCCGCTCTGGAAACACCATATATTTT. Translating it yields CATSRSRPRSGNTIYF. Full variable domain (missing parts from reference TRBV15 and TRBJ1-3): DAMVIQNPRYQVTQFGKPVTLSCSQTLNHNVMYWYQQKSSQAPKLLFHYYDKDFNNEADTPDNFQSRRPNTSFCFLDIRSPGLGDTAMYLCATSRSRPRSGNTIYFGEGSWLTVV.

The gene calls are TRBV25-1 and TRBJ1-2; D uncertain. The CDR3 contains 13 residues. V was shortened by 3 bases and J by 8 bases, with 13 bases between the two germline ends. Germline CDR1 MGHDK, CDR2 SYGVNS. CDR3 amino acids: CASSEQGFEGYTF. The CDR3 DNA sequence: TGTGCCAGCAGTGAGCAAGGATTTGAGGGCTACACCTTC.

V and J are TRBV29-1 and TRBJ2-5, with 9 positions matching TRBD1. The V gene's germline CDR1 is SQVTM and CDR2 ANQGSEA. V was clipped by 8 bases and J by 9 bases; unmatched bases: 16. This CDR3 contains 14 residues. The CDR3 DNA sequence: TGCAGCTCTACCGGACAGGGGCCCGACGGGGCCCAGTACTTC. This codes for CSSTGQGPDGAQYF.

The chain links TRBV27 to TRBJ1-5, with D unresolved. CDR1 is MNHEY and CDR2 is SMNVEV in the germline V gene (reference sequence). The CDR3 is 14 residues long. Between the trimmed V and J ends, which lost 4 bases and 7 bases, there was a span of 14 bases. The CDR3: CASSSRFEVQPQHF. The CDR3 DNA reads TGTGCCAGCAGTTCTCGATTTGAAGTACAGCCCCAGCATTTT.

The chain links TRBV7-9 to TRBJ1-1, with 10 positions matching TRBD1. This CDR3 has 13 amino acids. Germline lookup yields CDR1 SEHNR and CDR2 FQNEAQ (reference sequence). The trim removed 6 bases at V and 4 bases at J, leaving 2 bases unmatched. In nucleotides, the CDR3 is TGTGCCAGCAGGGGGACAGGGGCCACTGAAGCTTTCTTT. The encoded protein is CASRGTGATEAFF.

The V and J genes are TRBV2 and TRBJ2-5; D ambiguous. Trimming stripped 2 bases from V and 9 bases from J, with 10 bases between. Germline V gene lookup returns CDR1 SNHLY and CDR2 FYNNEI. This CDR3 comprises 12 residues. The DNA of the CDR3 is TGTGCCAGCAGTGAATGGCAGGTGGCCCAGTACTTC. This translates into CASSEWQVAQYF.

This clone came up once. The V gene is TRBV10-3, the J gene TRBJ2-3; the D is unclear. V dropped 0 bases and J dropped 2 bases, with 6 bases sitting between them. The germline CDR1 and CDR2 sequences are ENHRY and SYGVKD. The CDR3 spans 14 residues. CDR3 nucleotides: TGTGCCATCAGTGAGTCCTCAGCCACAGATACGCAGTATTTT. It yields the protein CAISESSATDTQYF.

This clone has a single count. The CDR3 DNA sequence: TGTGCCAGCAGCCACCCTCCCGGGGGATCTGGAAACACCATATATTTT. This translates into CASSHPPGGSGNTIYF. The chain links TRBV7-9 to TRBJ1-3, with D perhaps TRBD1 (5 bases). Trimming removed 5 bases from V and 1 base from J, with 15 bases in between. Germline CDR1 reads SEHNR; CDR2 reads FQNEAQ (reference sequence). This CDR3 has 16 amino acids.

The chain carries TRBV3-1 (or the pseudogene TRBV3-2) and TRBJ1-2, with 7 nucleotides matching TRBD1. Germline V gives CDR1 LGHDT, CDR2 YNNKEL (reference sequence). This CDR3 region has 15 residues. V lost 3 bases to trimming and J lost 4 bases; unmatched junction nucleotides: 8. For the CDR3, the DNA is TGTGCCAGCAGCCAGGATCGGACAGGCGTCTATGGCTACACCTTC. This codes for CASSQDRTGVYGYTF.

The rearrangement links TRBV6-5 to TRBJ2-5; TRBD2 aligns across 10 bases. Unmatched junction bases numbered 6, after V lost 6 bases and J lost 5 bases. Per germline, CDR1 MNHEY and CDR2 SVGAGI. This CDR3 spans 14 amino acids. The CDR3 nucleotides are TGTGCCAGCAGGTTAGCGGGAGGCCAGGAGACCCAGTACTTC. This encodes CASRLAGGQETQYF.

The chain joins TRBV3-1 (or the pseudogene TRBV3-2) to TRBJ2-5; no clear D. CDR1 is LGHDT, CDR2 YNNKEL, per germline (reference sequence). The CDR3 spans 16 residues. V lost 4 bases and J lost 1, with 16 bases in between. CDR3 nucleotides: TGTGCCAGCAGCCCTCGGACCCGCGGCCGCCAAGAGACCCAGTACTTC. Protein sequence: CASSPRTRGRQETQYF.

The rearrangement links TRBV5-1 to TRBJ1-2; TRBD1 might be the D (5 bases). V gave up 3 bases and J gave up 0 bases, with 9 bases separating them. In germline, CDR1 is SGHRS, CDR2 YFSETQ. The CDR3 has 14 residues. DNA of the CDR3: TGCGCCAGCAGCTCGGACACCGCTAACTATGGCTACACCTTC. It encodes CASSSDTANYGYTF.

The V and J genes are TRBV3-1 (or the pseudogene TRBV3-2) and TRBJ2-7; D is unclear. Trimming pared 3 bases from V and 9 bases from J, leaving 9 bases between. In germline, CDR1 is LGHDT, CDR2 YNNKEL (reference sequence). The CDR3 runs to 11 residues. CDR3: CASSHRERQYF. The CDR3 DNA follows: TGTGCCAGCAGCCATCGCGAGCGGCAGTACTTC.

This rearrangement joins TRBV6-5 to TRBJ1-2, with D perhaps TRBD1 (5 bases). Germline V gives CDR1 MNHEY, CDR2 SVGAGI. The CDR3 extends over 14 amino acids. Between the trimmed V and J ends, which lost 2 bases and 8 bases, there was a span of 15 bases. The CDR3 is CASSYQGSVGGYTF. The CDR3 DNA is TGTGCCAGCAGTTACCAGGGTTCAGTCGGAGGCTACACCTTC.